The 8 T cell receptor beta chains below were found in one sample sequenced in a study of post-analysis software for immune sequencing data. The antigens of these receptors remain unknown. Study-level points and caveats: Five or six TRBV segments appeared more often in patients than in controls, and TRBV5-6, TRBV5-1 and TRBV20-1 were among these.

Researchers reported that TCR beta cDNA libraries carried unique molecular identifiers. MiXCR, run by TCRdb on the PCR reads, gives a single entry per CDR3 protein. Of almost 700,000 distinct CDR3 sequences listed, approximately 59% are singletons. The sample comprised blood. These receptors were collected from a girl aged 2-10 years with multiple sclerosis.

This chain connects TRBV10-2 to TRBJ2-4; the D gene is possibly TRBD1 (6 bases). The CDR3 extends over 15 amino acids. Germline V gives CDR1 WSHSY, CDR2 SAAADI. V dropped 0 bases and J dropped 11 bases, with 17 bases sitting between them. The CDR3 DNA reads TGCGCCAGCAGTGAGTCTCTAGGACAGATTTTATTTCAGTACTTC. Protein product: CASSESLGQILFQYF.

The chain has TRBV11-2 and TRBJ2-1; tentative D call: TRBD2 (5 bases). The CDR3 is 17 amino acids. Germline-derived CDR1 and CDR2 are SGHAT and FQNNGV. Trimming took 5 bases from V and 4 from J, leaving 21 bases between them. The CDR3 coding sequence is TGTGCCAGCAGCCCTGAGGGCCCCAATTACTTTTACAATGAGCAGTTCTTC. It encodes CASSPEGPNYFYNEQFF.

This clonotype was seen only a few times. This chain joins TRBV12-5 and TRBJ2-4; possibly TRBD1 for D (6 bases). With 6 bases removed from V and 0 bases from J, the gap between germline ends came to 15 bases. This CDR3 contains 16 residues. CDR1 and CDR2 (germline): LGHNT, FRNRAP. CDR3 in DNA: TGTGCTAGTGGCCTTGGACAGAAGATAGCCAAAAACATTCAGTACTTC. Protein sequence: CASGLGQKIAKNIQYF.

The rearrangement uses TRBV3-1 and TRBJ2-5; 7 nucleotides line up with TRBD1. Germline CDR1 LGHDT, CDR2 YNNKEL (reference sequence). The CDR3 contains 16 residues. With 1 base clipped from V and 5 bases from J, the junction kept 10 bases outside the gene matches. The chain's CDR3 is CASSQVLTGDGETQYF. The CDR3 DNA sequence: TGTGCCAGCAGCCAAGTCCTTACAGGGGACGGGGAGACCCAGTACTTC.

This clonotype turned up a few times. The chain uses TRBV7-2 and TRBJ2-4, with 10 bases fitting TRBD2. V gave up 3 bases and J gave up 0 bases; unmatched junction bases: 17. The CDR3 is 21 residues long. Germline values: CDR1 SGHTA, CDR2 FQGNSA. The CDR3 bases are TGTGCCAGCAGCTTTTGGGAACAGCGGGAGGGAATCATACTAGCCAAAAACATTCAGTACTTC. Its translation: CASSFWEQREGIILAKNIQYF.

This rearrangement joins TRBV5-1 to TRBJ2-5; TRBD1 matches at 8 bases. Germline CDR1 reads SGHRS; CDR2 reads YFSETQ. The CDR3 spans 16 residues. J lost 0 bases, V lost 2 bases, and 6 bases had no gene match. The CDR3, as DNA: TGCGCCAGCAGCTTCGGACAGGGCGAGTACCAAGAGACCCAGTACTTC. It yields the protein CASSFGQGEYQETQYF.

The chain recombines TRBV4-3 with TRBJ1-1; 11 bases are shared with TRBD1. The CDR3 consists of 15 residues. V was clipped by 3 bases and J by 4 bases; unmatched bases: 4. CDR1 and CDR2 from the germline V gene are LGHNA and YSLEER. CDR3 amino acids: CASSHGTGGLTEAFF. The CDR3 DNA reads as TGCGCCAGCAGCCATGGGACAGGGGGTCTCACTGAAGCTTTCTTT.

This chain connects TRBV20-1 to TRBJ2-1, with D perhaps TRBD2 (6 bases). This CDR3 comprises 12 residues. Between the trimmed V and J ends, which lost 6 bases and 1 base, there was a span of 7 bases. The germline V gene encodes CDR1 DFQATT and CDR2 SNEGSKA (reference sequence). The CDR3 region has the DNA TGCAGTGCGGAGGGATCCTACAATGAGCAGTTCTTC. This sequence encodes CSAEGSYNEQFF.